The 14 T cell receptor beta chains below come from one sample, sequenced in a study of blood T cell repertoires in COVID-19 (dated by TCRdb to 2020 to 2022). Libraries came from the immunoSEQ multiplex PCR assay. The source is immuneACCESS, and TCRdb retained only in-frame sequences with V and J called. Part of the clones is not carried over; for the studies checked, unresolved V genes explain less than half of this, and the remainder is unexplained. Here the sample has tens of thousands of clones; roughly 70% occur a single time. Clones ranked in the top ten supply about 2.5% of the sample. Sequenced material: peripheral blood. The receptors stem from a human donor with acute or convalescent COVID-19. The donor label of this sample is uncertain.

This clone was seen only once. This chain uses TRBV28 with TRBJ1-2, with 7 bases aligning to TRBD1. With V trimmed by 4 bases and J by 6 bases, 5 bases remained unmatched. This CDR3 has 13 residues. Germline V gene lookup returns CDR1 MDHEN and CDR2 SYDVKM. The CDR3 region is CASSSAQGDGYTF. CDR3 nucleotide sequence: TGTGCCAGCAGTTCTGCCCAGGGGGATGGCTACACCTTC.

This clone appeared a few times. The CDR3: CASTAGLTNTEAFF. DNA of the CDR3: TGTGCCAGCACTGCGGGACTGACGAACACTGAAGCTTTCTTT. The chain recombines TRBV6-5 with TRBJ1-1; weak D call: TRBD1 (5 bases). Trimming took off 7 bases at V and 1 base at J, with 13 bases between the two ends. CDR1 and CDR2 (germline): MNHEY, SVGAGI. The CDR3 has 14 amino acids.

The J gene is TRBJ2-2, the V gene TRBV5-5; tentatively, D is TRBD2 (6 bases). CDR3 length equals 16 residues. Looked up from germline, CDR1 is SGHKS and CDR2 is YYEKEE (reference sequence). V lost 3 bases and J lost 2, with 14 bases in between. The CDR3 loop reads CASSSPSALNTGELFF. The CDR3 DNA reads as TGTGCCAGCAGCTCCCCTAGCGCCCTTAACACCGGGGAGCTGTTTTTT.

The chain combines TRBV19 with TRBJ1-1, with TRBD1 as a possible D gene (5 bases). Germline V lookup: CDR1 LNHDA, CDR2 SQIVND (reference sequence). The CDR3 sequence is 16 residues long. V was cut by 5 bases and J by 1 base, with 17 bases left in between. The CDR3 DNA reads TGTGCCAGTAGTCTCAGATTGGGACTTACGAACACTGAAGCTTTCTTT. As protein: CASSLRLGLTNTEAFF.

The V call is TRBV7-8, the J call TRBJ2-1; 7 bases map to TRBD2. J lost 6 bases, V lost 0 bases, and 2 bases had no gene match. Germline V CDR1 and CDR2: SGHVS, FQNEAQ. The CDR3 length is 14 residues. CDR3: CASSLAGGTNEQFF. Written as DNA, the CDR3 is TGTGCCAGCAGCTTAGCGGGGGGGACCAATGAGCAGTTCTTC.

The chain links TRBV4-1 to TRBJ2-3; TRBD2 matches 9 bases. The CDR3 sequence is 17 residues long. CDR1 is MGHRA and CDR2 is YSYEKL in the germline V gene. V was clipped by 4 bases and J by 2 bases; unmatched bases: 10. The CDR3 loop is CASSPRGAGGYTDTQYF. CDR3 nucleotide sequence: TGCGCCAGCAGCCCAAGGGGAGCGGGGGGTTACACAGATACGCAGTATTTT.

The V gene is TRBV5-1, the J gene TRBJ1-1, with TRBD1 matching over 9 bases. Germline loops: CDR1 SGHRS, CDR2 YFSETQ. The CDR3 length is 17 residues. J was trimmed by 3 bases and V by 6 bases; bases with no gene match: 15. The CDR3 loop reads CASKLSLQGAVDTEAFF. The CDR3 nucleotides are TGCGCCAGCAAGCTATCCCTACAGGGGGCTGTGGACACTGAAGCTTTCTTT.

This clone showed up just once. The chain has TRBV20-1 and TRBJ2-3; TRBD2 is a possible D gene (6 bases). This CDR3 is built from 11 residues. CDR1 and CDR2 from the germline V gene are DFQATT and SNEGSKA (reference sequence). CDR3 sequence reads: CRGGTTDTQYF. The CDR3 DNA is TGCAGGGGGGGTACAACAGATACGCAGTATTTT.

The J gene is TRBJ1-1, the V gene TRBV19, with D uncertain. Looked up from germline, CDR1 is LNHDA and CDR2 is SQIVND (reference sequence). This CDR3 comprises 13 residues. The V and J ends lost 10 bases and 1 base respectively, with 13 bases between them. The CDR3 protein is CATRKQQNTEAFF. CDR3 sequence (DNA): TGTGCCACCAGGAAGCAGCAGAACACTGAAGCTTTCTTT. Full variable domain (outside the CDR3, taken from reference TRBV19 and TRBJ1-1): DGGITQSPKYLFRKEGQNVTLSCEQNLNHDAMYWYRQDPGQGLRLIYYSQIVNDFQKGDIAEGYSVSREKKESFPLTVTSAQKNPTAFYLCATRKQQNTEAFFGQGTRLTVV.

V usage is TRBV28 and J usage is TRBJ1-4; 9 bases align to TRBD1. The CDR3 totals 14 residues. J gave up 6 bases and V 5 bases, and 4 bases lay outside the gene matches. CDR1 and CDR2 from the germline V gene are MDHEN and SYDVKM. In DNA form, the CDR3 reads TGTGCCAGCAGTGGGACAGGGCCACATGAAAAACTGTTTTTT. Translation gives CASSGTGPHEKLFF.

The chain recombines TRBV5-4 with TRBJ2-3; D is perhaps TRBD2 (7 bases). CDR1 and CDR2 from the germline V gene are SGHNT and YYREEE (reference sequence). V was trimmed by 1 base and J by 2 bases, leaving 14 bases between them. The CDR3 has 16 residues. As DNA, the CDR3 is TGTGCCAGCAGCTTGAAACGGGGGGACAACACAGATACGCAGTATTTT. Protein: CASSLKRGDNTDTQYF.

The chain carries TRBV6-4 and TRBJ2-5; perhaps TRBD2 as D (6 bases). Germline CDR1 MRHNA, CDR2 SNTAGT. The CDR3 consists of 13 residues. V shed 4 bases and J shed 4 bases, with 10 bases lying between them. Written as DNA, the CDR3 is TGTGCCAGCAGTGTGAGTAGCGGAGAGACCCAGTACTTC. It translates to CASSVSSGETQYF.

The chain combines TRBV6-5 with TRBJ2-3; 9 bases are a match to TRBD1. Germline V gene data show CDR1 as MNHEY and CDR2 as SVGAGI. CDR3 length: 12 residues. Unmatched junction bases numbered 6, after V lost 3 bases and J lost 14 bases. The CDR3 nucleotides read TGTGCCAGCAGTTATGGGACAGGGACCACGTATTTT. It translates to CASSYGTGTTYF.

The genes are TRBV6-2 or TRBV6-3 and TRBJ2-2; the D gene is possibly TRBD2 (6 bases). The CDR3 extends over 13 amino acids. Germline V CDR1 and CDR2: MNHEY, SVGEGT. V dropped 8 bases and J dropped 8 bases, with 15 bases sitting between them. The CDR3 loop reads CASGPWRAGELFF. The DNA of the CDR3 is TGTGCCAGCGGCCCGTGGAGGGCGGGGGAGCTGTTTTTT.